This is a list of T cell receptor beta chains from one sample in a study of T cells in Graves' hyperthyroidism and ophthalmopathy. MiXCR, run by TCRdb on the multiplex PCR reads, gives a single entry per CDR3 protein. The repertoire includes just under 750,000 distinct CDR3 sequences, about a third of them detected once, and less than 40% sits in the top ten. The sample consisted of blood. These receptors all come from a middle-aged woman with Graves' hyperthyroidism. CDR3s leave out the opening cysteine and the closing phenylalanine or tryptophan.

v_call: TRBV19
j_call: TRBJ1-5
cdr3_aa: ASSIESNQPQH

v_call: TRBV10-3
j_call: TRBJ1-1
cdr3_aa: AISEFPGTENTEAF

v_call: TRBV19
j_call: TRBJ1-3
cdr3_aa: ASMYTSSGNTIY

v_call: TRBV29-1
j_call: TRBJ1-1
cdr3_aa: SVETSWATEAF

v_call: TRBV7-6
j_call: TRBJ1-2
cdr3_aa: ASRLGPDYGYT

v_call: TRBV6-2/TRBV6-3
j_call: TRBJ2-5
cdr3_aa: ASRPSGEAQY

v_call: TRBV12-3/TRBV12-4
j_call: TRBJ1-2
cdr3_aa: ASSLTVLGGYT

v_call: TRBV6-6
j_call: TRBJ2-7
cdr3_aa: ASSYGGRAYEQY

v_call: TRBV20-1
j_call: TRBJ1-1
cdr3_aa: GAGMNTEAF

v_call: TRBV7-3
j_call: TRBJ2-5
cdr3_aa: ASSKNRVGTQY

v_call: TRBV6-5
j_call: TRBJ1-2
cdr3_aa: ASSPRLEGYGYT

v_call: TRBV7-2
j_call: TRBJ2-5
cdr3_aa: ASSLRRQVRETQY

v_call: TRBV7-2
j_call: TRBJ1-5
cdr3_aa: AGSLEHSGNRPQH

v_call: TRBV10-2
j_call: TRBJ1-1
cdr3_aa: ASRAASGMNTEAF

v_call: TRBV5-8
j_call: TRBJ2-7
cdr3_aa: ASSSLLSLPYEQY

v_call: TRBV7-3
j_call: TRBJ1-4
cdr3_aa: ASSLKGADLKLF

v_call: TRBV4-3
j_call: TRBJ1-1
cdr3_aa: ASSHVRYGSDTEAF

v_call: TRBV7-8
j_call: TRBJ1-1
cdr3_aa: ASTGHTSEAF

v_call: TRBV20-1
j_call: TRBJ2-5
cdr3_aa: SATEGKETQY

v_call: TRBV19
j_call: TRBJ2-7
cdr3_aa: ASSMWTGLSYEQY

v_call: TRBV25-1
j_call: TRBJ1-2
cdr3_aa: ASRRDRGYGYT

v_call: TRBV25-1
j_call: TRBJ2-5
cdr3_aa: ASRTRLIIGETQY

v_call: TRBV20-1
j_call: TRBJ2-7
cdr3_aa: SASPATSGDYEQY

v_call: TRBV20-1
j_call: TRBJ2-5
cdr3_aa: SASRDRGNQETQY

v_call: TRBV7-8
j_call: TRBJ1-5
cdr3_aa: ASSLAMGGKSNQPQH

v_call: TRBV19
j_call: TRBJ1-2
cdr3_aa: ASSQPPENYGYT

v_call: TRBV29-1
j_call: TRBJ1-5
cdr3_aa: SVQGDGNQPQH

v_call: TRBV7-2
j_call: TRBJ2-2
cdr3_aa: ASSHRTSANTGELF

v_call: TRBV20-1
j_call: TRBJ1-1
cdr3_aa: SARGDRASTEAF

v_call: TRBV7-2
j_call: TRBJ2-7
cdr3_aa: ASSSDSGGEQY

v_call: TRBV19
j_call: TRBJ1-2
cdr3_aa: ASSWDTRYGYT

v_call: TRBV10-3
j_call: TRBJ1-5
cdr3_aa: AISFLGWDQPQH

v_call: TRBV14
j_call: TRBJ1-3
cdr3_aa: ASSPYPNSGNTIY

v_call: TRBV5-1
j_call: TRBJ2-7
cdr3_aa: ASSPDWTDYEQY

v_call: TRBV7-6
j_call: TRBJ1-2
cdr3_aa: ASSLVEVGGRDGYT

v_call: TRBV5-1
j_call: TRBJ2-5
cdr3_aa: ASSLAQGQGETQY